The present entry profiles one T cell receptor beta chain with its context. The CDR3 totals 13 residues. Germline loops: CDR1 SGHDT, CDR2 YYEEEE. Trimming pared 2 bases from V and 9 bases from J, leaving 13 bases between. The time point here: blood at routine non-recurrence follow-up after resection. The sequenced material consisted of unsorted whole RNA from tumor, nontumor lung or frozen PBMC. The entry originates in a study of spatial heterogeneity in lung cancer. About the research overall: A total of approximately 69 untreated early-stage non-small cell lung cancer patients served as donors. Among detected sequences, beta-chain ones consistently exceeded alpha-chain ones in number.

TCRdb re-analysed the 5' RACE reads in MiXCR, keeping a single row per CDR3 protein. The sample lists under 30,000 distinct CDR3 sequences; around 6.1% were seen once. The rearrangement joins TRBV5-6 to TRBJ2-3; the D gene could be TRBD1 or TRBD2 (5 bases each). This material consisted of PBMCs, taken at follow-up. The clonotype was recovered from a male donor with early-stage non-small cell lung cancer. The CDR3 nucleotides are TGTGCCAGCAGCTTTGTCCGAGGGGAGACGCAGTATTTT. Translating gives CASSFVRGETQYF.